This entry is about one TCR beta chain. The sample originates from a study of blood T cell repertoires in COVID-19. On the study more broadly: COVID-19 samples from acute and convalescent phases originated in the United States, Italy and Spain. Sample material is recorded as cDNA or gDNA derived from T cells, B-cell-depleted T cells, or PBMCs.

The germline gives CDR1 SGHVS, CDR2 FNYEAQ. This CDR3 is built from 14 residues. Trimming at V came to 5 bases and at J to 10 bases, leaving 8 bases not matched to a gene. As handled by the study authors: Researchers report that nucleated cell counts were estimated from reference gene primer amplification. The table came from immunoSEQ multiplex PCR; TCRdb's copy has only in-frame clones and leaves some out. The DNA was the basis for D and trimming; V, J and clone size are from that table. This table has approximately 130,000 clones, around 86% appearing once. The rearrangement links TRBV7-6 to TRBJ2-2; TRBD2 agrees at 9 bases. The source of this sequence is an older woman with active or convalescent COVID-19. Sequences were obtained from peripheral blood. CDR3 amino acids: CASSQTPGLAELFF. The CDR3 DNA sequence: TGTGCCAGCAGCCAGACGCCGGGACTAGCGGAGCTGTTTTTT.